This record covers a single T cell receptor beta chain. Its antigen is not identified. Sequence at one end of the junction differs from germline and may be a read error. Germline V CDR1 and CDR2: MNHGY, SVAAGI. The CDR3 loop spans 14 amino acids. Under the authors' procedure: Individual samples carried between 23,224 and 690,600 TCRs, with 95,638 as the median. TCRdb itself ran the RACE reads through MiXCR, one entry per CDR3 protein. TCRdb assigned the V and J calls; the authors' analysis was not used. The sample carries 75,000 to 90,000 distinct CDR3 sequences, around 9.3% recorded once. The sample originates from a study of human T cells and chemical hapten exposure. For the study at large: A mostly female patient group had alopecia areata, totalis or universalis. Points from the study as a whole: As the donors had alopecia, their immune response may differ from healthy people's.

Described time point: patch test 2, 6 weeks after DPC sensitization. The treatment is: therapeutic diphenylcyclopropenone sensitization with weekly scalp DPC. The authors' total RNA extraction used unfractionated whole blood. The receptor was isolated from a woman aged 50 to 60 with alopecia areata. Some clones in this sample may be carry-over from other donors' samples. The sequences come from whole blood, collected in connection with sensitization to the hapten diphenylcyclopropenone (DPC). The chain links TRBV6-9 to TRBJ1-4; D is ambiguous. The CDR3 DNA sequence: TGTGCCAGCAGTTATTCGGTGACTACTGAAAAACTGTTTTTT. It encodes CASSYSVTTEKLFF.